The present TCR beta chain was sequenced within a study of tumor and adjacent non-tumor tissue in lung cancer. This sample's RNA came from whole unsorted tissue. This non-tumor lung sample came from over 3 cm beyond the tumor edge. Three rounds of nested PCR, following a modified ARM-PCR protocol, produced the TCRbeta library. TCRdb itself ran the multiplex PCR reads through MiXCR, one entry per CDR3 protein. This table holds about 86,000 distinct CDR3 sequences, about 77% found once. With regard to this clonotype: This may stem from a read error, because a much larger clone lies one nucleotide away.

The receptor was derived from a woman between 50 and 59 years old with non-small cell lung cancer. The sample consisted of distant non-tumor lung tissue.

Here the CDR3 DNA reads TGTGCCAGCAGTTTACTCCGGAGGGGGTTCGAAGAGACCCAGTACTTC. Its translation: CASSLLRRGFEETQYF. The chain carries TRBV28 and TRBJ2-5; either TRBD1 or TRBD2 may fit D (6 bases each). The CDR3 runs to 16 residues. V was cut by 2 bases and J by 3 bases, with 16 bases left in between. CDR1 and CDR2 (germline): MDHEN, SYDVKM.